This T cell receptor beta chain was documented in a study of T cell responses to AZD1222 COVID-19 vaccine. Findings and limits, study-wide: Baseline seropositivity occurred in only six AZD1222 recipients. The CD4 TCRs associated with vaccination extended across spike and predominated at 160-218 and 743-854.

On this clone: Its antigen is undetermined.

Measured with immunoSEQ multiplex PCR; TCRdb has only the in-frame clones, and not every one. This sample has fewer than 130,000 clones, with about 95% found just once. CDR1 and CDR2 (germline): LNHDA, SQIVND (reference sequence). The germline V and J ends were trimmed by 5 bases and 4 bases, with 18 bases remaining between them. The CDR3 contains 16 residues. The analysis combined second doses at about 4 or about 12 weeks. This TCR derives from an adult who received the AZD1222 COVID-19 vaccine. The chain uses TRBV19 and TRBJ1-5; tentative D call: TRBD1 (6 bases). Sequences were derived from peripheral blood, sampled 28 days after the second AZD1222 dose. The CDR3 bases are TGTGCCAGTAGTCCGACAGGTGAGGGACTAAATCAGCCCCAGCATTTT. Residues: CASSPTGEGLNQPQHF. The variable domain in full, completed from reference TRBV19 and TRBJ1-5, reads DGGITQSPKYLFRKEGQNVTLSCEQNLNHDAMYWYRQDPGQGLRLIYYSQIVNDFQKGDIAEGYSVSREKKESFPLTVTSAQKNPTAFYLCASSPTGEGLNQPQHFGDGTRLSIL.